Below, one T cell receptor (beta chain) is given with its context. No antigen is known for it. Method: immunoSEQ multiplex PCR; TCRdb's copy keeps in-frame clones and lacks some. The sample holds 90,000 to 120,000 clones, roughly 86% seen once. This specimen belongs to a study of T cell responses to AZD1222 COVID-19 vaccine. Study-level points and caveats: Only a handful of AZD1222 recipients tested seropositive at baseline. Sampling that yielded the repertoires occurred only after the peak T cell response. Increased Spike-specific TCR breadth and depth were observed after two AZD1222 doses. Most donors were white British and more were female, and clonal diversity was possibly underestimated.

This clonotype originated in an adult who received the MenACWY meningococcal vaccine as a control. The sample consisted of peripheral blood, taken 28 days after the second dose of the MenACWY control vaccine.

The CDR3, as DNA: TGCAGCGGCGGGGCCCCCACCGGGGAGCTGTTTTTT. As protein: CSGGAPTGELFF. This chain joins TRBV29-1 and TRBJ2-2; tentative D call: TRBD2 (6 bases). In germline, CDR1 is SQVTM, CDR2 ANQGSEA. This CDR3 has 12 residues. Between the trimmed V and J ends, which lost 7 bases and 4 bases, there was a span of 10 bases.